This T cell receptor (beta chain) was documented in a study of glioma-infiltrating T cells. Study-level background: Glioblastomas were WHO grade IV, sampled at first diagnosis; low-grade were grade II. The study's findings and limits: Non-neoplastic patients had below-expected tissue-blood divergence, while all gliomas exceeded expectation. Very few CDR3 sequences were shared between tissue and blood. Patients with low tissue-blood divergence carried a signature set of shared blood CDR3 motifs.

Using RNA template, CDR3s of TCR alpha and beta were amplified with iRepertoire arm-PCR. Each CDR3 protein gets one entry after TCRdb re-called the multiplex PCR reads with MiXCR. This table has fewer than 500,000 distinct CDR3 sequences, roughly two fifths appearing once. This clonotype is a singleton in its sample. Antigen specificity is unknown. Trimming cost V 8 bases and J 1 base; bases outside gene matches: 8. This CDR3 has 15 amino acids. Germline V gene lookup returns CDR1 MDHEN and CDR2 SYDVKM. This chain uses TRBV28 with TRBJ2-3, with TRBD1 matching over 8 bases. This TCR derives from a human donor with low-grade glioma or glioblastoma, undergoing nonglioma brain surgery, or in good health (not recorded which). Sequenced input: glioma tissue, nonneoplastic brain tissue, or PBMCs (not recorded which). The CDR3 loop is CASGSTGGCTDTQYF. Written as DNA, the CDR3 is TGTGCCAGCGGTTCAACAGGGGGTTGCACAGATACGCAGTATTTT. The whole variable domain, filled in from reference TRBV28 and TRBJ2-3, reads DVKVTQSSRYLVKRTGEKVFLECVQDMDHENMFWYRQDPGLGLRLIYFSYDVKMKEKGDIPEGYSVSREKKERFSLILESASTNQTSMYLCASGSTGGCTDTQYFGPGTRLTVL.